A single sample is the source of the 20 T cell receptor beta chains below, sequenced in a study of cytomegalovirus exposure and HLA in healthy donors. The study ran its PCR with 60 Vbeta and 13 Jbeta primers. Clones were read by immunoSEQ multiplex PCR, and TCRdb kept only the in-frame ones, dropping some. Of 100,000 to 130,000 clones listed, 81% were seen once; the top ten hold approximately 2.2%. Sample: PBMCs. These receptors were taken from a man in his thirties or forties in good health and CMV-seronegative.

This clone appeared once. The sample carries other DNA sequences with the same CDR3. The V and J genes are TRBV5-1 and TRBJ2-7; 12 nucleotides line up with TRBD2. This CDR3 region has 16 residues. Per germline, CDR1 SGHRS and CDR2 YFSETQ. Trimming took 0 bases from V and 4 from J; bases not matched to a gene: 5. The CDR3 DNA sequence: TGCGCCAGCAGCTTGGCGGCTAGCGGGAGGGGTTACGAGCAGTACTTC. Protein: CASSLAASGRGYEQYF. The variable domain in full, completed from reference TRBV5-1 and TRBJ2-7, reads KAGVTQTPRYLIKTRGQQVTLSCSPISGHRSVSWYQQTPGQGLQFLFEYFSETQRNKGNFPGRFSGRQFSNSRSEMNVSTLELGDSALYLCASSLAASGRGYEQYFGPGTRLTVT.

The V and J genes are TRBV19 and TRBJ2-5; TRBD2 aligns across 7 bases. Germline lookup yields CDR1 LNHDA and CDR2 SQIVND (reference sequence). With 3 bases clipped from V and 5 bases from J, the junction kept 3 bases outside the gene matches. The CDR3 is 13 residues long. CDR3 nucleotide sequence: TGTGCCAGTAGTATCGGGGGGTGGGAGACCCAGTACTTC. Translation: CASSIGGWETQYF. Drawing the rest from reference TRBV19 and TRBJ2-5, the complete variable domain is DGGITQSPKYLFRKEGQNVTLSCEQNLNHDAMYWYRQDPGQGLRLIYYSQIVNDFQKGDIAEGYSVSREKKESFPLTVTSAQKNPTAFYLCASSIGGWETQYFGPGTRLLVL.

This rearrangement joins TRBV14 to TRBJ1-6; TRBD1 agrees at 7 bases. V was pared by 5 bases and J by 6 bases, with 4 bases of the junction left unmatched. The CDR3 is 14 residues long. Germline V gives CDR1 SGHDN, CDR2 FVKESK. CDR3 nucleotide sequence: TGTGCCAGCAGCACGGGACAGTTTAATTCACCCCTCCACTTT. It translates to CASSTGQFNSPLHF.

The V and J genes are TRBV7-9 and TRBJ2-5; D gene unclear. CDR1 and CDR2 (germline): SEHNR, FQNEAQ (reference sequence). Trimming removed 4 bases from V and 5 bases from J, with 11 bases in between. The CDR3 totals 13 residues. CDR3 amino acids: CASSYFVGETQYF. CDR3 bases: TGTGCCAGCAGCTACTTTGTCGGGGAGACCCAGTACTTC.

The chain uses TRBV5-6 and TRBJ2-5, with a tentative D call TRBD2 (6 bases). CDR1 and CDR2 from the germline V gene are SGHDT and YYEEEE. This CDR3 is 16 amino acids long. V dropped 3 bases and J dropped 1 base, with 16 bases sitting between them. The DNA for the CDR3 is TGTGCCAGCAGCTGGGGGGTCGGCCTTGTCCAAGAGACCCAGTACTTC. Translation: CASSWGVGLVQETQYF.

The genes are TRBV7-9 and TRBJ2-1, with 8 bases matching TRBD1. Per the germline V gene, CDR1 is SEHNR and CDR2 is FQNEAQ (reference sequence). V gave up 8 bases and J gave up 4 bases; unmatched junction bases: 7. The CDR3 spans 14 residues. The CDR3 DNA sequence: TGTGCCAGCGCCGACAGGGGATCTTACAATGAGCAGTTCTTC. Translation gives CASADRGSYNEQFF.

There are a few counts of this clone. The J gene is TRBJ1-4, the V gene TRBV4-1, with D tentatively TRBD1 (6 bases). Germline CDR1 reads MGHRA; CDR2 reads YSYEKL. This CDR3 has 16 amino acids. The V and J ends lost 4 bases and 4 bases respectively, with 16 bases between them. CDR3 region: CASSRRGETVNEKLFF. The DNA of the CDR3 is TGCGCCAGCAGCCGCAGGGGTGAGACAGTTAATGAAAAACTGTTTTTT.

The rearrangement links TRBV7-9 to TRBJ2-1; weak D call: TRBD2 (6 bases). The V end was cut by 6 bases, the J end by 8 bases, with 26 bases between. This CDR3 has 17 residues. Germline V gene lookup returns CDR1 SEHNR and CDR2 FQNEAQ (reference sequence). This CDR3 is CASRGWAGKDSGYEQFF. CDR3 nucleotides: TGTGCCAGCAGAGGTTGGGCGGGGAAGGACTCAGGCTATGAGCAGTTCTTC.

V is TRBV4-1 and J is TRBJ2-1; TRBD2 agrees at 9 bases. The CDR3 is 15 residues long. The V gene end was trimmed by 6 bases and the J gene end by 4 bases; junction bases not matched to a gene: 7. Germline V CDR1 and CDR2: MGHRA, YSYEKL. The CDR3: CASRSSGRTYNEQFF. Here the CDR3 DNA reads TGCGCCAGCAGGTCAAGCGGGAGGACATACAATGAGCAGTTCTTC.

The V call is TRBV7-3, the J call TRBJ1-1; D is ambiguous. Germline V gene lookup returns CDR1 SGHTA and CDR2 FQGTGA. The V end lost 3 bases, the J end lost 6 bases, and 11 bases lay between the germline ends. The CDR3 runs 13 residues. As DNA, the CDR3 is TGTGCCAGCAGCTTCGACGGGAGGGCTGAAGCTTTCTTT. It encodes CASSFDGRAEAFF.

V gene TRBV7-9 combines with J gene TRBJ2-1, with 8 bases matching TRBD2. The CDR3 has 14 residues. Looked up from germline, CDR1 is SEHNR and CDR2 is FQNEAQ (reference sequence). The V segment lost 11 bases and the J segment 7 bases; nucleotides outside the gene matches: 13. The CDR3 reads CASAGGTLGNEQFF. The CDR3 DNA is TGTGCCTCGGCGGGAGGCACACTTGGAAATGAGCAGTTCTTC.

The chain combines TRBV5-4 with TRBJ2-7; 7 bases map to TRBD2. Germline CDR1 SGHNT, CDR2 YYREEE (reference sequence). CDR3 length: 15 residues. Trimming removed 3 bases from V and 2 bases from J; junction bases left unmatched: 8. The CDR3 here is CASSSTGTKPYEQYF. As DNA, the CDR3 is TGTGCCAGCAGCTCAACCGGGACTAAACCCTACGAGCAGTACTTC.

The chain carries TRBV7-2 and TRBJ2-7; 8 bases fit TRBD2. Losses at the gene ends were 3 bases for V and 0 bases for J; bases not matched to a gene: 4. The CDR3 extends over 15 amino acids. Looked up from germline, CDR1 is SGHTA and CDR2 is FQGNSA. The CDR3: CASSLGGGISYEQYF. Here the CDR3 DNA reads TGTGCCAGCAGCTTGGGCGGGGGGATCTCCTACGAGCAGTACTTC.

The chain links TRBV11-2 to TRBJ2-7; 7 bases match TRBD1. V shed 3 bases and J 2 bases; nucleotides not matched to a gene: 4. The CDR3 is made up of 14 amino acids. CDR1 and CDR2 from the germline V gene are SGHAT and FQNNGV. CDR3 sequence (DNA): TGTGCCAGCAGCTTTGGGACAGCGCCCTACGAGCAGTACTTC. It encodes CASSFGTAPYEQYF. Full variable domain (remainder filled in from reference TRBV11-2 and TRBJ2-7): EAGVAQSPRYKIIEKRQSVAFWCNPISGHATLYWYQQILGQGPKLLIQFQNNGVVDDSQLPKDRFSAERLKGVDSTLKIQPAKLEDSAVYLCASSFGTAPYEQYFGPGTRLTVT.

This clone was seen more than once but under ten times. The genes are TRBV7-2 and TRBJ1-1; 8 nucleotides align to TRBD1. V shed 5 bases, J shed 10 bases, and the junction held 6 bases outside the gene matches. Germline V gene lookup returns CDR1 SGHTA and CDR2 FQGNSA. The CDR3 extends over 12 amino acids. Here the CDR3 reads CASSPDRVVAFF. CDR3 sequence (DNA): TGTGCCAGCAGCCCGGACAGGGTGGTAGCTTTCTTT.

V and J are TRBV11-2 and TRBJ2-7, with D tentatively TRBD2 (6 bases). CDR1 is SGHAT and CDR2 is FQNNGV in the germline V gene. V shed 0 bases and J shed 0 bases, with 9 bases lying between them. The CDR3 runs 15 residues. CDR3 amino acids: CASSLEEGLSYEQYF. Here the CDR3 DNA reads TGTGCCAGCAGCTTAGAAGAGGGACTCTCCTACGAGCAGTACTTC. Filled out from reference TRBV11-2 and TRBJ2-7, the complete variable domain reads EAGVAQSPRYKIIEKRQSVAFWCNPISGHATLYWYQQILGQGPKLLIQFQNNGVVDDSQLPKDRFSAERLKGVDSTLKIQPAKLEDSAVYLCASSLEEGLSYEQYFGPGTRLTVT.

To note about this clone: Its ends do not fully match the called genes, so a read error is possible. The J gene is TRBJ2-3, the V gene TRBV7-7; 7 nucleotides align to TRBD2. The germline gives CDR1 SSHAT, CDR2 FNYEAQ (reference sequence). This CDR3 spans 15 amino acids. The CDR3 here is CASSASGNFADTQYF. The CDR3 DNA is TGTGCTAGCAGCGCCAGCGGGAACTTCGCAGATACGCAGTATTTT.

This clone appeared a single time. The rearrangement links TRBV7-6 to TRBJ1-4; D possibly corresponds to TRBD1 (6 bases). This CDR3 has 14 residues. The V gene lost 3 bases and the J gene lost 7 bases, with 12 bases spanning the gap. Germline V lookup: CDR1 SGHVS, CDR2 FNYEAQ. The CDR3 DNA sequence: TGTGCCAGCAGCTTGGGTCCAGGGGTTGAAAAACTGTTTTTT. This sequence encodes CASSLGPGVEKLFF.

This chain connects TRBV10-2 to TRBJ2-7; perhaps TRBD2 as D (5 bases). V gave up 8 bases and J gave up 1 base, with 12 bases separating them. Germline V gives CDR1 WSHSY, CDR2 SAAADI. This CDR3 is built from 13 residues. CDR3 amino acids: CASSEGLSYEQYF. CDR3 DNA sequence: TGCGCCAGCTCGGAAGGACTTTCCTACGAGCAGTACTTC.

The chain carries TRBV29-1 and TRBJ2-1, with TRBD2 matching 8 bases. The CDR3 covers 16 residues. The ends lost 1 base at V and 9 bases at J; junction bases unmatched: 14. Germline CDR1 is SQVTM and CDR2 is ANQGSEA. CDR3 loop: CSVEALTGRALSEQFF. In nucleotides, the CDR3 is TGCAGCGTTGAAGCCCTCACCGGGAGGGCCCTCAGTGAGCAGTTCTTC.